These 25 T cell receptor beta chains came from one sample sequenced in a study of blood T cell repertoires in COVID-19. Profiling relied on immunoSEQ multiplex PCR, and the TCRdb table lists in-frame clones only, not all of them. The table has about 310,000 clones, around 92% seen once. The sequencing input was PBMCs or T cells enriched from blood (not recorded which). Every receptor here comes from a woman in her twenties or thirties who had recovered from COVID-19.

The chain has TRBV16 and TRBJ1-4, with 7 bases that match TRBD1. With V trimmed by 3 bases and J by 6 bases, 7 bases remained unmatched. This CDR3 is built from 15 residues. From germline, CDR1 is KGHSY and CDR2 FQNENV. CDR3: CASSQWDSPDEKLFF. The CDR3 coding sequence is TGTGCCAGCAGCCAGTGGGACAGTCCGGATGAAAAACTGTTTTTT. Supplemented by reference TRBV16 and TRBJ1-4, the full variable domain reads GEEVAQTPKHLVRGEGQKAKLYCAPIKGHSYVFWYQQVLKNEFKFLISFQNENVFDETGMPKERFSAKCLPNSPCSLEIQATKLEDSAVYFCASSQWDSPDEKLFFGSGTQLSVL.

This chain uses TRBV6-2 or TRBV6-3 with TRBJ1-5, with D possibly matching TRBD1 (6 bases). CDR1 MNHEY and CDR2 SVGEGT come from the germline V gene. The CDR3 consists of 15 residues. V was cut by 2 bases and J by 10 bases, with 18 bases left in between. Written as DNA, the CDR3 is TGTGCCAGCAGTTACGCAGGAAGGGGGAATGAACCCCAGCATTTT. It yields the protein CASSYAGRGNEPQHF.

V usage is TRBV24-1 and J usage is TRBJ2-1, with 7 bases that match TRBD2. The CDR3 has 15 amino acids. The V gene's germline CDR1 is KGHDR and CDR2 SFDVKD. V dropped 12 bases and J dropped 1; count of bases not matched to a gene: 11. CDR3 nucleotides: TGTGCCGCCGACCGGGACTACTATTCCTACAATGAGCAGTTCTTC. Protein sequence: CAADRDYYSYNEQFF.

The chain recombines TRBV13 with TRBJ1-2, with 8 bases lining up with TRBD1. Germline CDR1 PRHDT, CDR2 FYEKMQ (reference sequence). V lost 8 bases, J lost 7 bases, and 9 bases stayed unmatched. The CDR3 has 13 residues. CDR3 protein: CASARQGAGGYTF. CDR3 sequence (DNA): TGTGCCAGCGCTCGTCAGGGGGCAGGTGGCTACACCTTC.

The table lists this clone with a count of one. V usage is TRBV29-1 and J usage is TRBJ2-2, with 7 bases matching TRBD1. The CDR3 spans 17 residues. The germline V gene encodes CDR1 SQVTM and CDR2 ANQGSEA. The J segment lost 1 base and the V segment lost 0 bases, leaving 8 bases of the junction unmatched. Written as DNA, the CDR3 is TGCAGCGTTGAAGATCCGTACGGGACAGAGAACACCGGGGAGCTGTTTTTT. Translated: CSVEDPYGTENTGELFF.

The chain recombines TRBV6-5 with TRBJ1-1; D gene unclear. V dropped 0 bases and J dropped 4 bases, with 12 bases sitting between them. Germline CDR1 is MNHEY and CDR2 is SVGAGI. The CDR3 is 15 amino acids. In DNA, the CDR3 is TGTGCCAGCAGTTACTCTTCAGGCCGGGGCACTGAAGCTTTCTTT. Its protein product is CASSYSSGRGTEAFF.

The DNA of the CDR3 is TGTGCCAGAAGCTTGGCTTATGTCCCCGGGGGGACCCAGTACTTC. It specifies CARSLAYVPGGTQYF. The genes are TRBV5-3 and TRBJ2-5; D is possibly TRBD2 (6 bases). TRBV5-3 is noted as an ORF with a role that remains uncertain. The CDR3 is 15 residues long. Trimming removed 0 bases at V and 7 bases at J, with 16 bases between.

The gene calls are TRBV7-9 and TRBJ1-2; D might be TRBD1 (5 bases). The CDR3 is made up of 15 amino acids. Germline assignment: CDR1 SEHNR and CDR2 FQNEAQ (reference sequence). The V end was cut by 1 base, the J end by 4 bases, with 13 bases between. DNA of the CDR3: TGTGCCAGCAGCTTAGGGCAAGGGGAACGCTATGGCTACACCTTC. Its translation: CASSLGQGERYGYTF.

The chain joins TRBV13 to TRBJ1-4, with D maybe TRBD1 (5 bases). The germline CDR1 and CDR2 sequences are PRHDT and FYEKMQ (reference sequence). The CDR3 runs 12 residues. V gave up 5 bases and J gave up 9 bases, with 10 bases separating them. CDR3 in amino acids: CASSRDFQKLFF. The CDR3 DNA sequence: TGTGCCAGCAGCCGGGACTTTCAAAAACTGTTTTTT.

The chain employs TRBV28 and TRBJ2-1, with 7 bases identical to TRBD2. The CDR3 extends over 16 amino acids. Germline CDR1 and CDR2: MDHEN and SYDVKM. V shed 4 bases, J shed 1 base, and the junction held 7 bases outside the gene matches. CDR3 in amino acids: CASSSLGLVSYNEQFF. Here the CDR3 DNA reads TGTGCCAGCAGTTCCCTAGGACTAGTTTCCTACAATGAGCAGTTCTTC.

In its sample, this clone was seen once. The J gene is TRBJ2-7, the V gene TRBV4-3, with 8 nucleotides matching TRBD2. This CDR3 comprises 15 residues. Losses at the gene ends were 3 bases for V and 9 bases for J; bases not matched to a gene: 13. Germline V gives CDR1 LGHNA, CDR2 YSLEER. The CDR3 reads CASSHTPGLGSLQYF. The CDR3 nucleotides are TGCGCCAGCAGCCACACCCCGGGACTAGGCTCTCTGCAGTACTTC.

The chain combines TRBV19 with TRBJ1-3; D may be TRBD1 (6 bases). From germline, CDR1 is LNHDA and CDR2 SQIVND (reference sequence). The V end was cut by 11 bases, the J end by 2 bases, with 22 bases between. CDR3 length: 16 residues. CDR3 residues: CACAPIGQMPGNTIYF. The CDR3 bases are TGTGCCTGCGCCCCAATTGGACAGATGCCTGGAAACACCATATATTTT.

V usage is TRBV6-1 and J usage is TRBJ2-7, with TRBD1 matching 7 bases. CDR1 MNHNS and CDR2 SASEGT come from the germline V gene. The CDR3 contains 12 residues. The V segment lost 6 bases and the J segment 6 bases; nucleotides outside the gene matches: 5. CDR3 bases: TGTGCCAGCAGAACAGGGGTGAGCGAGCAGTACTTC. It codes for CASRTGVSEQYF.

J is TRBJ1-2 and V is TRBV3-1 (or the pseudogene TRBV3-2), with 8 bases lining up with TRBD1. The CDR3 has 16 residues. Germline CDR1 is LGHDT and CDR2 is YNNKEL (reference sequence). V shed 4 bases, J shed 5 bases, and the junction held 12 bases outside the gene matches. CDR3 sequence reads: CASSPDRQGIWYGYTF. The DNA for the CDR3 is TGTGCCAGCAGCCCCGATCGACAGGGGATTTGGTATGGCTACACCTTC.

The CDR3 nucleotides read TGCGCCAGCAGCTTGGTCCTAGCGGGAGGAGATACGCAGTATTTT. Encoded protein: CASSLVLAGGDTQYF. The J gene is TRBJ2-3, the V gene TRBV5-1; 11 nucleotides match TRBD2. The CDR3 sequence is 15 residues long. With 0 bases clipped from V and 5 bases from J, the junction kept 2 bases outside the gene matches. Per the germline V gene, CDR1 is SGHRS and CDR2 is YFSETQ.

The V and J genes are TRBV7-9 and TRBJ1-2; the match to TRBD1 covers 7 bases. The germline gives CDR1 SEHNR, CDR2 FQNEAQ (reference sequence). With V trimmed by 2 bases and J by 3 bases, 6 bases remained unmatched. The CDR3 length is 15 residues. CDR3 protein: CASSLHTGVYYGYTF. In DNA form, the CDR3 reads TGTGCCAGCAGCTTACACACAGGGGTGTACTATGGCTACACCTTC.

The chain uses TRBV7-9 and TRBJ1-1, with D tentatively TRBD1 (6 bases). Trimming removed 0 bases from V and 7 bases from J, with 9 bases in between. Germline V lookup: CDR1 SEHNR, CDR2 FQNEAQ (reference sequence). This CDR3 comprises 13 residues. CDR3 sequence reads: CASSLAIGGEAFF. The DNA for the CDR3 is TGTGCCAGCAGCTTAGCAATAGGGGGTGAAGCTTTCTTT. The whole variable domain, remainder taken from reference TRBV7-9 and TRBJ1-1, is DTGVSQNPRHKITKRGQNVTFRCDPISEHNRLYWYRQTLGQGPEFLTYFQNEAQLEKSRLLSDRFSAERPKGSFSTLEIQRTEQGDSAMYLCASSLAIGGEAFFGQGTRLTVV.

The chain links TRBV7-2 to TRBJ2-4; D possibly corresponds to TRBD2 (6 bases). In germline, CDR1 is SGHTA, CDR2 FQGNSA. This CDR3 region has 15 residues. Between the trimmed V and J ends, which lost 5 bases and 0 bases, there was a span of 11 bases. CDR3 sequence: CASSPRGLAKNIQYF. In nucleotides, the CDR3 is TGTGCCAGCAGCCCGCGGGGATTAGCCAAAAACATTCAGTACTTC.

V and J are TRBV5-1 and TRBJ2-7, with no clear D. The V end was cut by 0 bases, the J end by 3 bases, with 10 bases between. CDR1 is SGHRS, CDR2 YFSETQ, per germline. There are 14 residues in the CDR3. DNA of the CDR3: TGCGCCAGCAGCTTGGGACTCCTACTCTACGAGCAGTACTTC. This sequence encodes CASSLGLLLYEQYF.

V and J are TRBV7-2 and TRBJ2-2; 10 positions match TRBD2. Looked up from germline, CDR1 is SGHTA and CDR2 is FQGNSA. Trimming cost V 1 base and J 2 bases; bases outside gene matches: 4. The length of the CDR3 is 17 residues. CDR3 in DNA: TGTGCCAGCAGCTTAGGTTGGACTAGCGGTAACACCGGGGAGCTGTTTTTT. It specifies CASSLGWTSGNTGELFF.

The CDR3 DNA reads TGTGCCAGCAGTTTATCGGGGGGGACCGGCTACACCTTC. As protein: CASSLSGGTGYTF. J is TRBJ1-2 and V is TRBV27, with D perhaps TRBD1 (5 bases). This CDR3 is built from 13 residues. The V and J ends lost 0 bases and 8 bases respectively, with 10 bases between them. Germline-derived CDR1 and CDR2 are MNHEY and SMNVEV (reference sequence).

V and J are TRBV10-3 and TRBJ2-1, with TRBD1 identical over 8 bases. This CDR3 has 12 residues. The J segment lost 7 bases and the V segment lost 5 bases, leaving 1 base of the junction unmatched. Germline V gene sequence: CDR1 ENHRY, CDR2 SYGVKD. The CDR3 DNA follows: TGTGCCATCAGTACAGGGGGGAATGAGCAGTTCTTC. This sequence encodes CAISTGGNEQFF.

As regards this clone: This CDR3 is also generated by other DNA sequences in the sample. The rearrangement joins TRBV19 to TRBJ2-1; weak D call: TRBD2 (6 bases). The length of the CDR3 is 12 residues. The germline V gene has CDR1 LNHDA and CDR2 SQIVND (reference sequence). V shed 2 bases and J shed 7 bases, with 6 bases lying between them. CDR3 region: CASSIRGNEQFF. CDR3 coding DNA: TGTGCCAGTAGTATACGGGGGAATGAGCAGTTCTTC.

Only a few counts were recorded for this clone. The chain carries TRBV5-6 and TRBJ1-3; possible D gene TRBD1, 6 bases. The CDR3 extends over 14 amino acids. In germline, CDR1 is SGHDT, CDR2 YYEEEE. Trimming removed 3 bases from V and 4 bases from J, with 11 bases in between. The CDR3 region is CASSSQGSGNTIYF. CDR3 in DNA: TGTGCCAGCAGCTCCCAGGGGAGCGGAAACACCATATATTTT.

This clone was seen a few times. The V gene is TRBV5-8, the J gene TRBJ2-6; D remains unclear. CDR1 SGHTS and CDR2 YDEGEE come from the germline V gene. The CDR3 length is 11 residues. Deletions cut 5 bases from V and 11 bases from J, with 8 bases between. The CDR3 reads CASSRVDVLTF. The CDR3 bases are TGTGCCAGCAGTCGCGTGGACGTCCTGACTTTC.